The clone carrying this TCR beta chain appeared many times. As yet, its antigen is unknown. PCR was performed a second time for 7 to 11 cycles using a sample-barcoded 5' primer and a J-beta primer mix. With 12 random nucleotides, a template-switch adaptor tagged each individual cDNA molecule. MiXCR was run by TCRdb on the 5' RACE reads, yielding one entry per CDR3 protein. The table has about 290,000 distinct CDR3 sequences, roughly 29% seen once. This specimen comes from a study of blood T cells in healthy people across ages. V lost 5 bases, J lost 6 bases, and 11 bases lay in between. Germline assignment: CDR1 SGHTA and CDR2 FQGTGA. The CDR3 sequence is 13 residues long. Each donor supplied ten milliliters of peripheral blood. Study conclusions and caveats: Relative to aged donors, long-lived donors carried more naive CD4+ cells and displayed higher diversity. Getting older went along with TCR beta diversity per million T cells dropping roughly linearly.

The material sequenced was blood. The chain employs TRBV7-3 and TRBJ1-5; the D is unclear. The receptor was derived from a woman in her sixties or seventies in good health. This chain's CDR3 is CASSPEVGQPQHF. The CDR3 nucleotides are TGTGCCAGCAGCCCCGAAGTTGGTCAGCCCCAGCATTTT.